The 30 T cell receptor beta chains given below trace back to one sample, sequenced in a study of T-cell memory formation after mild COVID-19. Each CDR3 protein is one row after TCRdb ran MiXCR on the 5' RACE reads. Here the sample spans around 340,000 distinct CDR3 sequences, around 15% being singletons. Material: PBMCs or a T cell subset sorted from them (not recorded which). These receptors came from a young man who had mild COVID-19 (a few samples of this study predate the infection). Cell type and time point are not known.

Only a few counts were recorded for this clonotype. V and J are TRBV6-6 and TRBJ2-1; maybe TRBD1 (6 bases). Trimming removed 6 bases from V and 10 bases from J, with 13 bases in between. The CDR3 is 12 residues long. Per the germline V gene, CDR1 is MNHNY and CDR2 is SVGAGI (reference sequence). The DNA of the CDR3 is TGTGCCAGCAGACCACAGGGTCTCGAGCAGTTCTTC. This codes for CASRPQGLEQFF.

This clonotype has only a few counts. The chain employs TRBV4-2 and TRBJ2-7; 9 nucleotides align to TRBD2. The CDR3 totals 16 residues. V trimming: 1 base; J trimming: 0 bases; junction bases outside the gene matches: 4. Per the germline V gene, CDR1 is LGHNA and CDR2 is YNFKEQ. CDR3 residues: CASSQGALAGSYEQYF. As DNA, the CDR3 is TGTGCCAGCAGCCAAGGGGCACTAGCGGGCTCCTACGAGCAGTACTTC.

This clonotype came up a few times. The chain links TRBV6-5 to TRBJ2-4; D tentatively fits TRBD1 or TRBD2 (6 bases each). Trimming shortened V by 2 bases and J by 7 bases, and 12 bases separated the two germline ends. The CDR3 covers 14 residues. Germline V lookup: CDR1 MNHEY, CDR2 SVGAGI. CDR3 region: CASSYPGAGNIQYF. Here the CDR3 DNA reads TGTGCCAGCAGTTACCCGGGGGCAGGGAACATTCAGTACTTC.

This chain links TRBV7-9 with TRBJ2-2; D not resolved. Germline V gives CDR1 SEHNR, CDR2 FQNEAQ (reference sequence). The CDR3 is 13 amino acids. The V end lost 2 bases, the J end lost 9 bases, and 10 bases lay between the germline ends. CDR3 nucleotide sequence: TGTGCCAGCAGCTTAAGAGAAGCCCGGGAGCTGTTTTTT. As protein: CASSLREARELFF.

The chain combines TRBV29-1 with TRBJ2-3; D possibly uses TRBD1 or TRBD2 (5 bases each). The germline gives CDR1 SQVTM, CDR2 ANQGSEA. The CDR3 is 12 residues long. Trimming removed 3 bases from V and 3 bases from J, with 7 bases in between. The DNA of the CDR3 is TGCAGCGTTGATTGGGGGACAGATACGCAGTATTTT. As protein: CSVDWGTDTQYF.

This clonotype was observed at least ten times. The V gene is TRBV15, the J gene TRBJ1-1, with D hard to call. This CDR3 is built from 12 residues. Between the trimmed V and J ends, which lost 5 bases and 2 bases, there was a span of 6 bases. CDR1 LNHNV and CDR2 YYDKDF come from the germline V gene (reference sequence). DNA of the CDR3: TGTGCCACCAGCGGGAGAAACACTGAAGCTTTCTTT. Residues: CATSGRNTEAFF.

This clonotype was recorded a few times. This sequence joins TRBV5-1 and TRBJ2-3; no definite D call. The CDR3 length is 15 residues. V lost 4 bases to trimming and J lost 4 bases, with 16 bases between them. Germline V gene data show CDR1 as SGHRS and CDR2 as YFSETQ. DNA of the CDR3: TGCGCCAGCAGCCTGGAAACGGGCCGGTCAGATACGCAGTATTTT. Amino acids: CASSLETGRSDTQYF. Supplemented by reference TRBV5-1 and TRBJ2-3, the full variable domain reads KAGVTQTPRYLIKTRGQQVTLSCSPISGHRSVSWYQQTPGQGLQFLFEYFSETQRNKGNFPGRFSGRQFSNSRSEMNVSTLELGDSALYLCASSLETGRSDTQYFGPGTRLTVL.

This clonotype was counted a few times. This chain uses TRBV25-1 with TRBJ1-6, with D maybe TRBD1 (6 bases). V was trimmed by 3 bases and J by 7 bases, leaving 10 bases between them. Germline V gene data show CDR1 as MGHDK and CDR2 as SYGVNS. The CDR3 loop spans 14 amino acids. CDR3 loop: CASSDRTENSPLHF. The CDR3 region has the DNA TGTGCCAGCAGTGACCGGACAGAGAATTCACCCCTCCACTTT.

This chain joins TRBV11-2 and TRBJ2-5; weak D call: TRBD2 (6 bases). This CDR3 has 16 residues. Trimming pared 0 bases from V and 1 base from J, leaving 12 bases between. From germline, CDR1 is SGHAT and CDR2 FQNNGV. The chain's CDR3 is CASSLEISGLQETQYF. The CDR3 DNA reads TGTGCCAGCAGCTTAGAGATTAGCGGACTCCAAGAGACCCAGTACTTC.

The chain employs TRBV15 and TRBJ1-6; 10 bases agree with TRBD1. The CDR3 consists of 14 residues. Trimming took 3 bases from V and 9 from J; bases not matched to a gene: 2. Germline V gives CDR1 LNHNV, CDR2 YYDKDF (reference sequence). The CDR3 DNA reads TGTGCCACCAGCAGCCGGGACAGGGGTTCACCCCTCCACTTT. This codes for CATSSRDRGSPLHF.

V usage is TRBV10-3 and J usage is TRBJ2-3; perhaps TRBD2 as D (6 bases). Germline V gene lookup returns CDR1 ENHRY and CDR2 SYGVKD. Trimming stripped 8 bases from V and 6 bases from J, with 15 bases between. The CDR3 runs to 13 residues. CDR3 protein: CAISMGGVDTQYF. Here the CDR3 DNA reads TGTGCCATCTCTATGGGCGGGGTCGATACGCAGTATTTT.

The gene calls are TRBV7-9 and TRBJ2-7; perhaps D is TRBD1 or TRBD2 (5 bases each). Germline V CDR1 and CDR2: SEHNR, FQNEAQ (reference sequence). V dropped 1 base and J dropped 8 bases, with 12 bases sitting between them. The CDR3 is 13 amino acids. CDR3 bases: TGTGCCAGCAGCTTAGGGGGGACGGTGAAGCAGTACTTC. This sequence encodes CASSLGGTVKQYF.

The chain recombines TRBV4-3 with TRBJ1-3, with a weak D call TRBD1 (5 bases). With 3 bases removed from V and 8 bases from J, the gap between germline ends came to 17 bases. Germline V lookup: CDR1 LGHNA, CDR2 YSLEER. The CDR3 has 15 residues. The CDR3 DNA follows: TGCGCCAGCAGCCAGGGCGACAGTCTAGCTGACACCATATATTTT. This encodes CASSQGDSLADTIYF.

The chain has TRBV10-3 and TRBJ1-1; D gene unclear. In germline, CDR1 is ENHRY, CDR2 SYGVKD. V was cut by 4 bases and J by 3 bases, with 15 bases left in between. The length of the CDR3 is 15 residues. CDR3 in amino acids: CAISGAGGGHTEAFF. CDR3 DNA sequence: TGTGCCATCAGTGGGGCGGGTGGCGGTCACACTGAAGCTTTCTTT.

This clonotype was counted at least ten times. The V call is TRBV21-1, the J call TRBJ1-6; the DNA was not used to check the table's D call, TRBD1. TRBV21-1 is reported as a pseudogene. This CDR3 comprises 14 residues. The chain's CDR3 is CASSKGQGNSPLHF. In nucleotides, the CDR3 is TGTGCCAGCAGCAAAGGACAGGGTAATTCACCCCTCCACTTT.

This clonotype turned up a few times. The genes are TRBV7-2 and TRBJ1-3; D remains ambiguous. CDR3 length: 14 residues. Trimming stripped 6 bases from V and 0 bases from J, with 9 bases between. Germline CDR1 and CDR2: SGHTA and FQGNSA. Here the CDR3 DNA reads TGTGCCAGCAGTAGACTGATCTCTGGAAACACCATATATTTT. Its translation is CASSRLISGNTIYF.

In its sample, this clonotype was seen a few times. V and J are TRBV20-1 and TRBJ2-7, with no clear D. V was clipped by 6 bases and J by 7 bases, with 16 bases between them. CDR1 DFQATT and CDR2 SNEGSKA come from the germline V gene (reference sequence). The length of the CDR3 is 12 residues. CDR3 protein: CSALSVPGEQYV. The CDR3 region has the DNA TGCAGTGCCTTGTCCGTTCCCGGGGAGCAGTACGTC.

The gene calls are TRBV7-8 and TRBJ2-3; D may be TRBD2 (7 bases). The germline V gene encodes CDR1 SGHVS and CDR2 FQNEAQ. This CDR3 region has 16 residues. Trimming removed 1 base at V and 4 bases at J, with 15 bases between. The DNA of the CDR3 is TGTGCCAGCAGCTTAGATGGGGGCGGGGGTGCAGATACGCAGTATTTT. This translates into CASSLDGGGGADTQYF.

This chain uses TRBV13 with TRBJ2-5; 7 positions agree with TRBD2. The germline V gene has CDR1 PRHDT and CDR2 FYEKMQ (reference sequence). The CDR3 sequence is 12 residues long. V lost 10 bases and J lost 5; bases outside the gene matches: 7. DNA for the CDR3: TGTGCCACCGCTAGCGGCGGGGAGACCCAGTACTTC. Translating gives CATASGGETQYF. The full variable domain, its missing parts supplied by reference TRBV13 and TRBJ2-5, is AAGVIQSPRHLIKEKRETATLKCYPIPRHDTVYWYQQGPGQDPQFLISFYEKMQSDKGSIPDRFSAQQFSDYHSELNMSSLELGDSALYFCATASGGETQYFGPGTRLLVL.

The V and J genes are TRBV19 and TRBJ1-2; 7 bases fit TRBD1. CDR1 LNHDA and CDR2 SQIVND come from the germline V gene (reference sequence). This CDR3 spans 15 amino acids. V lost 8 bases to trimming and J lost 4 bases; unmatched junction nucleotides: 13. The CDR3, as DNA: TGTGCCAGTCGAGTTGGACAGGACCTTCCCTATGGCTACACCTTC. It encodes CASRVGQDLPYGYTF.

In this sample, this clonotype turned up a few times. J is TRBJ2-5 and V is TRBV4-1; 11 nucleotides match TRBD2. Unmatched junction bases numbered 9, after V lost 4 bases and J lost 5 bases. This CDR3 is built from 16 residues. Looked up from germline, CDR1 is MGHRA and CDR2 is YSYEKL. The CDR3 DNA sequence: TGCGCCAGCAGCCTTACCCTTGCTAGCGGGGGGGAGACCCAGTACTTC. Protein: CASSLTLASGGETQYF.

In its sample, this clonotype was seen many times. V and J are TRBV3-1 and TRBJ1-3; unclear D gene. Trimming left V 2 bases short and J 4 bases short, with 9 bases between. Germline V CDR1 and CDR2: LGHDT, YNNKEL (reference sequence). This CDR3 is 14 amino acids long. The CDR3 protein is CASSQSEWGNTIYF. CDR3 sequence (DNA): TGTGCCAGCAGCCAATCTGAGTGGGGAAACACCATATATTTT.

This clonotype was observed at least ten times. The chain joins TRBV12-3 or TRBV12-4 to TRBJ2-2, with D tentatively TRBD1 or TRBD2 (5 bases each). This CDR3 spans 13 amino acids. V dropped 8 bases and J dropped 6 bases, with 13 bases sitting between them. The CDR3 protein is CASGRRGAGELFF. CDR3 bases: TGTGCCAGCGGCCGGCGAGGGGCCGGGGAGCTGTTTTTT.

This clonotype was counted at least ten times. The J gene is TRBJ2-1, the V gene TRBV11-2; TRBD2 matches 15 bases. CDR1 is SGHAT and CDR2 is FQNNGV in the germline V gene. Losses at the gene ends were 1 base for V and 1 base for J; bases not matched to a gene: 8. CDR3 length equals 20 residues. CDR3 nucleotides: TGTGCCAGCAGCTTAGCTTGGACTAGCGGGGGGGCGAGGTCCTACAATGAGCAGTTCTTC. This codes for CASSLAWTSGGARSYNEQFF.

This clonotype showed up just a few times. The V and J genes are TRBV7-2 and TRBJ1-2, with D unclear. CDR3 length equals 15 residues. V shed 1 base and J shed 0 bases, with 9 bases lying between them. Germline lookup yields CDR1 SGHTA and CDR2 FQGNSA. The CDR3 reads CASSLDRIANYGYTF. The CDR3, as DNA: TGTGCCAGCAGCTTAGATCGTATAGCTAACTATGGCTACACCTTC.

In this sample, this clonotype turned up a few times. The rearrangement links TRBV5-1 to TRBJ2-3, with TRBD1 identical over 7 bases. This CDR3 has 18 residues. Germline values: CDR1 SGHRS, CDR2 YFSETQ. J gave up 5 bases and V 5 bases, and 20 bases lay outside the gene matches. The CDR3 loop reads CASRRRPGQRVQEDTQYF. The CDR3 region has the DNA TGCGCCAGCAGGCGACGTCCGGGACAGAGGGTTCAAGAAGATACGCAGTATTTT.

This clonotype was detected only a few times. The chain links TRBV18 to TRBJ1-3; 7 bases are a match to TRBD1. The CDR3 loop spans 15 amino acids. CDR1 and CDR2 from the germline V gene are KGHSH and LQKENI. Trimming removed 4 bases from V and 4 bases from J; junction bases left unmatched: 7. The CDR3 DNA is TGTGCCAGCTCACAACCCGGGACAGTCGGAAACACCATATATTTT. It yields the protein CASSQPGTVGNTIYF. Full variable domain (remainder filled in from reference TRBV18 and TRBJ1-3): NAGVMQNPRHLVRRRGQEARLRCSPMKGHSHVYWYRQLPEEGLKFMVYLQKENIIDESGMPKERFSAEFPKEGPSILRIQQVVRGDSAAYFCASSQPGTVGNTIYFGEGSWLTVV.

The V and J genes are TRBV3-1 and TRBJ1-4; D gene unclear. Germline lookup yields CDR1 LGHDT and CDR2 YNNKEL (reference sequence). The CDR3 length is 14 residues. V lost 3 bases, J lost 7 bases, and 12 bases lay in between. CDR3 bases: TGTGCCAGCAGCCAGGGAGGGATTGGTGAAAAACTGTTTTTT. Amino acids: CASSQGGIGEKLFF.

There are a few counts of this clonotype. In nucleotides, the CDR3 is TGTGCCAGCTCACCAGCTTCGGGAGAGCAGTACGTC. Its translation is CASSPASGEQYV. The chain combines TRBV18 with TRBJ2-7, with a weak D call TRBD2 (5 bases). The CDR3 has 12 amino acids. Trimming removed 2 bases from V and 7 bases from J, with 9 bases in between. Germline CDR1 reads KGHSH; CDR2 reads LQKENI.

This clonotype turned up a few times. V and J are TRBV2 and TRBJ2-3; 7 bases fit TRBD2. Germline loops: CDR1 SNHLY, CDR2 FYNNEI. V trimming: 7 bases; J trimming: 5 bases; junction bases outside the gene matches: 12. This CDR3 is built from 15 residues. CDR3 bases: TGTGCCAGCAAAAGACTAGCCTCGCGTTTAGATACGCAGTATTTT. Its translation: CASKRLASRLDTQYF.